Listed here are 28 T cell receptor beta chains from one sample, sequenced in a study of blood T cells in healthy people across ages. Combining a sample-barcoded 5' primer with a J-beta primer mix, a second PCR ran for 7 to 11 cycles. In TCRdb, the 5' RACE reads were re-called with MiXCR into one record per CDR3 protein. This table holds approximately 2,000,000 distinct CDR3 sequences, roughly 43% found once. Sequencing was done on a sample of blood. Every receptor here comes from a human donor in good health.

This clonotype came up a few times. The gene calls are TRBV7-2 and TRBJ1-6, with D uncertain. V dropped 1 base and J dropped 9 bases, with 4 bases sitting between them. Germline CDR1 is SGHTA and CDR2 is FQGNSA. The CDR3 runs 12 residues. CDR3 nucleotide sequence: TGTGCCAGCAGCTTAGAGGCTTCACCCCTCCACTTT. It encodes CASSLEASPLHF.

The chain joins TRBV29-1 to TRBJ2-1; perhaps TRBD1 as D (6 bases). The CDR3 consists of 16 residues. Trimming shortened V by 7 bases and J by 0 bases, and 19 bases separated the two germline ends. Germline V gene lookup returns CDR1 SQVTM and CDR2 ANQGSEA. CDR3 bases: TGCAGCGGCTTAGACAGGTCTAGGGGCTCCTACAATGAGCAGTTCTTC. It is translated as CSGLDRSRGSYNEQFF.

The chain joins TRBV29-1 to TRBJ2-7; TRBD1 matches at 7 bases. CDR1 and CDR2 from the germline V gene are SQVTM and ANQGSEA. The CDR3 sequence is 13 residues long. V lost 5 bases to trimming and J lost 1 base; unmatched junction nucleotides: 5. CDR3 loop: CSVRGQESYEQYF. The CDR3 bases are TGCAGCGTTAGAGGACAGGAGTCCTACGAGCAGTACTTC.

This chain connects TRBV12-5 to TRBJ2-3; D may correspond to TRBD1 or TRBD2 (7 bases each). The CDR3 consists of 15 residues. CDR1 LGHNT and CDR2 FRNRAP come from the germline V gene. CDR3 sequence (DNA): TGTGCCGCTAGTGGGGGGGGACAGAACACAGATACGCAGTATTTT. Translation: CAASGGGQNTDTQYF.

This clonotype was picked up a small number of times. Given a much more abundant clone one base away, this may be a read error. The genes are TRBV7-9 and TRBJ2-1; D is unresolved. The DNA matches TRBJ2-7 better at its end, which makes the J call doubtful. The CDR3 loop spans 14 amino acids. Germline CDR1 SEHNR, CDR2 FQNEAQ (reference sequence). CDR3 loop: CASSSFRLYNEQYF. CDR3 bases: TGTGCCAGCAGCTCCTTTCGGTTATACAATGAGCAGTACTTC.

A few counts support this clonotype. The chain recombines TRBV5-6 with TRBJ1-2; D is undetermined. CDR1 SGHDT and CDR2 YYEEEE come from the germline V gene. The CDR3 sequence is 14 residues long. Trimming removed 4 bases from V and 3 bases from J, with 13 bases in between. This CDR3 reads CASSSYDIDYGYTF. CDR3 sequence (DNA): TGTGCCAGCAGCAGCTACGACATTGACTATGGCTACACCTTC.

The sample holds a few counts of this clonotype. The V gene is TRBV15, the J gene TRBJ2-5; D gene unclear. Germline V lookup: CDR1 LNHNV, CDR2 YYDKDF (reference sequence). The CDR3 extends over 13 amino acids. V was shortened by 4 bases and J by 1 base, with 7 bases between the two germline ends. CDR3 nucleotides: TGTGCCACCAGCAAACGGTCCCAAGAGACCCAGTACTTC. Its translation is CATSKRSQETQYF.

This clonotype appeared a few times. The chain carries TRBV7-9 and TRBJ2-7; D might be TRBD2 (6 bases). The germline V and J ends were trimmed by 1 base and 2 bases, with 21 bases remaining between them. Germline loops: CDR1 SEHNR, CDR2 FQNEAQ (reference sequence). The CDR3 consists of 18 residues. This CDR3 is CASSLGAGRAGRTYEQYF. The CDR3 nucleotides read TGTGCCAGCAGCTTAGGCGCGGGACGGGCAGGGAGGACCTACGAGCAGTACTTC. Full variable domain (missing parts from reference TRBV7-9 and TRBJ2-7): DTGVSQNPRHKITKRGQNVTFRCDPISEHNRLYWYRQTLGQGPEFLTYFQNEAQLEKSRLLSDRFSAERPKGSFSTLEIQRTEQGDSAMYLCASSLGAGRAGRTYEQYFGPGTRLTVT.

This clonotype occurred a few times. V and J are TRBV7-2 and TRBJ2-7; 7 bases are shared with TRBD1. Trimming at V came to 5 bases and at J to 2 bases, leaving 12 bases not matched to a gene. The CDR3 has 16 amino acids. Germline V gives CDR1 SGHTA, CDR2 FQGNSA. The CDR3 reads CASSQSTGVPTYEQYF. The CDR3 DNA follows: TGTGCCAGCAGCCAAAGCACAGGGGTCCCAACCTACGAGCAGTACTTC.

This clonotype turned up a few times. In nucleotides, the CDR3 is TGCGCCAGCAGCGTAGGGTTCGCGGGGAGGACAGATACGCAGTATTTT. Encoded protein: CASSVGFAGRTDTQYF. This chain uses TRBV5-1 with TRBJ2-3; perhaps TRBD2 as D (6 bases). CDR1 SGHRS and CDR2 YFSETQ come from the germline V gene. Between the trimmed V and J ends, which lost 4 bases and 3 bases, there was a span of 18 bases. CDR3 length: 16 residues. The variable domain in full, completed from reference TRBV5-1 and TRBJ2-3, reads KAGVTQTPRYLIKTRGQQVTLSCSPISGHRSVSWYQQTPGQGLQFLFEYFSETQRNKGNFPGRFSGRQFSNSRSEMNVSTLELGDSALYLCASSVGFAGRTDTQYFGPGTRLTVL.

The chain recombines TRBV4-3 with TRBJ1-2; no clear D gene. V lost 7 bases, J lost 8 bases, and 20 bases lay in between. The length of the CDR3 is 14 residues. CDR1 is LGHNA, CDR2 YSLEER, per germline. In DNA, the CDR3 is TGCGCCAGCACCCCGACCTCCCCAGCGAGAGGCTACACCTTC. Amino acid sequence: CASTPTSPARGYTF.

In this sample, this clonotype turned up many times. The gene calls are TRBV4-1 and TRBJ2-7; the D gene could be TRBD1 or TRBD2 (5 bases each). In germline, CDR1 is MGHRA, CDR2 YSYEKL. The CDR3 runs to 15 residues. The V end was cut by 3 bases, the J end by 2 bases, with 14 bases between. The CDR3 sequence: CASSHSPGTTYEQYF. The DNA of the CDR3 is TGCGCCAGCAGCCATAGTCCAGGGACGACCTACGAGCAGTACTTC.

This clonotype was counted many times. The chain recombines TRBV6-6 with TRBJ1-1, with TRBD1 matching 10 bases. The CDR3 has 12 residues. The J segment lost 11 bases and the V segment lost 5 bases, leaving 5 bases of the junction unmatched. Germline CDR1 is MNHNY and CDR2 is SVGAGI (reference sequence). The CDR3 here is CASSTGTGVAFF. The CDR3 DNA reads TGTGCCAGCAGTACCGGGACAGGGGTTGCTTTCTTT.

This chain joins TRBV4-2 and TRBJ2-5; 7 bases fit TRBD2. Germline-derived CDR1 and CDR2 are LGHNA and YNFKEQ. CDR3 length equals 15 residues. After removal of 1 base from V and 3 bases from J, the junction contained 5 bases not matched to a gene. The CDR3 is CASSQGTRREETQYF. The CDR3 coding sequence is TGTGCCAGCAGCCAAGGGACTAGGCGAGAAGAGACCCAGTACTTC.

The chain links TRBV5-1 to TRBJ1-2, with D possibly being TRBD1 (6 bases). V lost 0 bases to trimming and J lost 4 bases, with 13 bases between them. There are 15 residues in the CDR3. Per the germline V gene, CDR1 is SGHRS and CDR2 is YFSETQ. CDR3: CASSLVPGESYGYTF. For the CDR3, the DNA is TGCGCCAGCAGCTTGGTTCCAGGGGAGTCCTATGGCTACACCTTC.

CDR3 region: CASSLGAGTFALDEQYF. In DNA, the CDR3 is TGTGCCAGCAGTTTAGGGGCCGGGACATTCGCCCTTGACGAGCAGTACTTC. The chain uses TRBV27 and TRBJ2-7, with D possibly matching TRBD1 (6 bases). Germline V gives CDR1 MNHEY, CDR2 SMNVEV (reference sequence). V was clipped by 2 bases and J by 5 bases, with 22 bases between them. This CDR3 is built from 17 residues.

This clonotype showed up just a few times. The rearrangement links TRBV12-3 or TRBV12-4 to TRBJ2-3, with TRBD2 matching over 13 bases. The J segment lost 1 base and the V segment lost 6 bases, leaving 7 bases of the junction unmatched. The CDR3 consists of 17 residues. The CDR3 sequence: CASSSGTSGDRTDTQYF. The CDR3 DNA is TGTGCCAGCAGCTCCGGGACTAGCGGGGACCGCACAGATACGCAGTATTTT.

The chain couples TRBV5-5 to TRBJ1-5; tentative D call: TRBD1 (6 bases). This CDR3 region has 18 residues. V lost 2 bases and J 4 bases, leaving 22 bases between the germline ends. Germline values: CDR1 SGHKS, CDR2 YYEKEE (reference sequence). DNA of the CDR3: TGTGCCAGCAGCTTCGGAGGGCGGGGGACACCCTTTAATCAGCCCCAGCATTTT. Translating it yields CASSFGGRGTPFNQPQHF.

The rearrangement uses TRBV5-1 and TRBJ1-1; 10 bases align to TRBD1. Trimming at V came to 4 bases and at J to 0 bases, leaving 12 bases not matched to a gene. This CDR3 region has 18 residues. Germline V gene sequence: CDR1 SGHRS, CDR2 YFSETQ. The CDR3 reads CASSVGQGTSRVNTEAFF. CDR3 nucleotide sequence: TGCGCCAGCAGCGTGGGACAGGGGACCTCCCGGGTGAACACTGAAGCTTTCTTT.

The chain uses TRBV5-5 and TRBJ1-6; 8 bases are a match to TRBD1. The V gene end was trimmed by 4 bases and the J gene end by 8 bases; junction bases not matched to a gene: 8. From germline, CDR1 is SGHKS and CDR2 YYEKEE (reference sequence). This CDR3 is built from 15 residues. In DNA, the CDR3 is TGTGCCAGCAGCGTGATGCAGGGGGCCCATTCACCCCTCCACTTT. Residues: CASSVMQGAHSPLHF.

A few counts support this clonotype. The rearrangement links TRBV18 to TRBJ2-1; 8 bases line up with TRBD2. V lost 2 bases to trimming and J lost 9 bases; unmatched junction nucleotides: 12. Germline CDR1 and CDR2: KGHSH and LQKENI. The length of the CDR3 is 16 residues. CDR3 protein: CASSPSVVGGAFEQFF. DNA of the CDR3: TGTGCCAGCTCACCATCAGTTGTCGGGGGGGCCTTTGAGCAGTTCTTC. Filled out from reference TRBV18 and TRBJ2-1, the complete variable domain reads NAGVMQNPRHLVRRRGQEARLRCSPMKGHSHVYWYRQLPEEGLKFMVYLQKENIIDESGMPKERFSAEFPKEGPSILRIQQVVRGDSAAYFCASSPSVVGGAFEQFFGPGTRLTVL.

The chain recombines TRBV28 with TRBJ1-6; D is ambiguous. Trimming shortened V by 5 bases and J by 9 bases, and 17 bases separated the two germline ends. The CDR3 contains 15 residues. The germline V gene encodes CDR1 MDHEN and CDR2 SYDVKM. As DNA, the CDR3 is TGTGCCAGCAGTCCGCCCCTGGGAGGATTTTCACCCCTCCACTTT. Its translation is CASSPPLGGFSPLHF. Looking up the rest from reference TRBV28 and TRBJ1-6 gives the full variable domain: DVKVTQSSRYLVKRTGEKVFLECVQDMDHENMFWYRQDPGLGLRLIYFSYDVKMKEKGDIPEGYSVSREKKERFSLILESASTNQTSMYLCASSPPLGGFSPLHFGNGTRLTVT.

As regards this clonotype: A much more abundant neighbour one base away suggests this may be a read error. The CDR3 end shows no conserved phenylalanine or tryptophan, and so a read error is likely. This chain joins TRBV5-1 and TRBJ1-2; D is ambiguous. The CDR3 spans 12 residues. Trimming removed 1 base from V and 8 bases from J, with 9 bases in between. Germline V lookup: CDR1 SGHRS, CDR2 YFSETQ. DNA of the CDR3: TGCGCCAGCAGCTTGCCCCCGGGGGGCTACACCGTC. Residues: CASSLPPGGYTV.

This clonotype came up a few times. J is TRBJ2-4 and V is TRBV20-1; TRBD2 is a possible D gene (5 bases). Germline assignment: CDR1 DFQATT and CDR2 SNEGSKA (reference sequence). Deletions cut 5 bases from V and 8 bases from J, with 16 bases between. CDR3 length: 13 amino acids. The CDR3 DNA follows: TGCAGTGCTCCACGGACTGTACCTGACATTCAGTACTTC. This encodes CSAPRTVPDIQYF.

This clonotype came up a few times. This rearrangement joins TRBV12-3 or TRBV12-4 to TRBJ1-1; 9 bases match TRBD1. The CDR3 length is 17 residues. V shed 2 bases, J shed 1 base, and the junction held 8 bases outside the gene matches. CDR3 loop: CASSLFPTGGPNTEAFF. In DNA, the CDR3 is TGTGCCAGCAGTTTATTCCCCACAGGGGGCCCGAACACTGAAGCTTTCTTT.

This CDR3 reads CASSLRYRTRDTNYEQYF. For the CDR3, the DNA is TGTGCCAGCAGCTTAAGGTATCGCACGCGGGACACCAACTACGAGCAGTACTTC. This chain uses TRBV7-2 with TRBJ2-7; either TRBD1 or TRBD2 may supply D (6 bases each). The CDR3 contains 18 residues. V was cut by 2 bases and J by 3 bases, with 23 bases left in between. Per the germline V gene, CDR1 is SGHTA and CDR2 is FQGNSA. Supplemented by reference TRBV7-2 and TRBJ2-7, the full variable domain reads GAGVSQSPSNKVTEKGKDVELRCDPISGHTALYWYRQSLGQGLEFLIYFQGNSAPDKSGLPSDRFSAERTGGSVSTLTIQRTQQEDSAVYLCASSLRYRTRDTNYEQYFGPGTRLTVT.

The chain uses TRBV4-3 and TRBJ1-5, with D possibly being TRBD1 (5 bases). V gave up 0 bases and J gave up 2 bases, with 14 bases separating them. CDR3 length equals 17 residues. CDR1 LGHNA and CDR2 YSLEER come from the germline V gene. CDR3 sequence reads: CASSQDPAGNGNQPQHF. DNA of the CDR3: TGCGCCAGCAGCCAAGATCCCGCAGGGAATGGCAATCAGCCCCAGCATTTT.

This clonotype turned up a few times. This chain connects TRBV29-1 to TRBJ2-3; D may be TRBD2 (5 bases). Germline assignment: CDR1 SQVTM and CDR2 ANQGSEA. Deletions cut 8 bases from V and 2 bases from J, with 14 bases between. The length of the CDR3 is 13 residues. The CDR3 bases are TGCAGCCTGAGGGATTACCCCACAGATACGCAGTATTTT. The encoded protein is CSLRDYPTDTQYF.